One sample yielded the 9 T cell receptor beta chains listed below, sequenced in a study of control samples from healthy donors and cancer patients. The assay was immunoSEQ multiplex PCR, and TCRdb's table has in-frame clones only and misses some. Here the sample spans 52,000 or so clones, about 93% being singletons. Specimen: blood. These receptors were collected from a man aged 25 to 45 in good health.

The J gene is TRBJ1-2, the V gene TRBV6-2 or TRBV6-3, with D maybe TRBD1 (6 bases). Deletions cut 2 bases from V and 7 bases from J, with 11 bases between. The germline gives CDR1 MNHEY, CDR2 SVGEGT. This CDR3 is built from 13 residues. CDR3 coding DNA: TGTGCCAGCAGTTACGTACAGGGAGGTGGCTACACCTTC. Amino acid sequence: CASSYVQGGGYTF.

The chain recombines TRBV7-9 with TRBJ1-1; no reliable D call. Germline V CDR1 and CDR2: SEHNR, FQNEAQ (reference sequence). Deletions cut 5 bases from V and 4 bases from J, with 11 bases between. The CDR3 covers 13 residues. DNA of the CDR3: TGTGCCAGCAGCCCCTCAGAGCTCACTGAAGCTTTCTTT. Translated: CASSPSELTEAFF.

The V gene is TRBV2, the J gene TRBJ1-1; 7 nucleotides align to TRBD1. The CDR3 has 12 residues. Losses at the gene ends were 6 bases for V and 8 bases for J; bases not matched to a gene: 6. Germline assignment: CDR1 SNHLY and CDR2 FYNNEI. In DNA, the CDR3 is TGTGCCAGCAGCCGGGACAGCTTAGAAGCTTTCTTT. This translates into CASSRDSLEAFF. The variable domain in full, completed from reference TRBV2 and TRBJ1-1, reads EPEVTQTPSHQVTQMGQEVILRCVPISNHLYFYWYRQILGQKVEFLVSFYNNEISEKSEIFDDQFSVERPDGSNFTLKIRSTKLEDSAMYFCASSRDSLEAFFGQGTRLTVV.

The chain carries TRBV6-5 and TRBJ2-7, with D maybe TRBD2 (5 bases). Germline lookup yields CDR1 MNHEY and CDR2 SVGAGI. Trimming shortened V by 4 bases and J by 7 bases, and 23 bases separated the two germline ends. The CDR3 spans 16 residues. The DNA for the CDR3 is TGTGCCAGCAGTTCCCCCCGAGGACTCTCCTTGCAGGAGCAGTACTTC. It codes for CASSSPRGLSLQEQYF.

The chain links TRBV19 to TRBJ2-1; 8 bases agree with TRBD2. The J segment lost 8 bases and the V segment lost 5 bases, leaving 5 bases of the junction unmatched. This CDR3 has 13 amino acids. Germline assignment: CDR1 LNHDA and CDR2 SQIVND (reference sequence). CDR3 residues: CASSDRAGDEQFF. CDR3 DNA: TGTGCCAGTAGTGATCGAGCGGGGGATGAGCAGTTCTTC.

J is TRBJ1-2 and V is TRBV19; 9 bases fit TRBD1. This CDR3 spans 12 amino acids. V trimming: 7 bases; J trimming: 5 bases; junction bases outside the gene matches: 2. The germline V gene encodes CDR1 LNHDA and CDR2 SQIVND (reference sequence). The CDR3 nucleotides are TGTGCCAGTACCGGGACAGGGTATGGCTACACCTTC. Protein product: CASTGTGYGYTF.

V and J are TRBV19 and TRBJ2-3, with D perhaps TRBD1 (6 bases). Trimming removed 6 bases from V and 6 bases from J, with 13 bases in between. The CDR3 contains 13 residues. The germline V gene has CDR1 LNHDA and CDR2 SQIVND (reference sequence). This chain's CDR3 is CASRVAGADTQYF. CDR3 nucleotide sequence: TGTGCCAGTAGGGTCGCAGGGGCGGATACGCAGTATTTT.

V and J are TRBV4-1 and TRBJ2-7; D remains unclear. The V and J ends lost 3 bases and 0 bases respectively, with 9 bases between them. The CDR3 runs 14 residues. Per the germline V gene, CDR1 is MGHRA and CDR2 is YSYEKL. CDR3 region: CASSHGSGSYEQYF. For the CDR3, the DNA is TGCGCCAGCAGCCATGGGTCCGGCTCCTACGAGCAGTACTTC.

The rearrangement uses TRBV6-1 and TRBJ1-2, with TRBD1 matching over 8 bases. After removal of 1 base from V and 2 bases from J, the junction contained 0 bases not matched to a gene. Per the germline V gene, CDR1 is MNHNS and CDR2 is SASEGT. The CDR3 loop spans 14 amino acids. CDR3: CASSEDRGNYGYTF. CDR3 DNA sequence: TGTGCCAGCAGTGAAGACAGGGGGAACTATGGCTACACCTTC.